This TCR beta chain was obtained from a study of T cells in Graves' hyperthyroidism and ophthalmopathy. CDR3 length: 13 amino acids. With 5 bases clipped from V and 3 bases from J, the junction kept 4 bases outside the gene matches. The V gene's germline CDR1 is SGHVS and CDR2 FQNEAQ. Study observations and caveats: It was a median about seven months before onset that the model predicted ophthalmopathy.

This clonotype was recorded at least ten times. Antigen specificity is unknown. Under 3 months was the duration of disease in ophthalmopathy patients, who also had a Clinical Activity Score of at least 3 and a NOSPECS grade of at least 4. On the basis of clinical symptoms, serum thyroxine and TRAb, thyroid ultrasound and orbital computed tomography, diagnoses were made. It was RNA transcripts that yielded the amplified TCR beta CDR3 regions. During a first-round RT-PCR of the TCR CDR3, the HTBI primer set was used. TCRdb reprocessed the multiplex PCR reads with MiXCR, giving one entry per CDR3 protein. The sample comprises 700,000 or so distinct CDR3 sequences, 13% to 15% of which are singletons, and about 12% rests with the top ten.

The rearrangement uses TRBV7-8 and TRBJ2-7; 7 bases agree with TRBD1. The receptor was isolated from a woman between 50 and 59 years old with Graves' ophthalmopathy. Sequencing was carried out using blood. The CDR3 is CASSVGQYYEQYF. For the CDR3, the DNA is TGTGCCAGCAGCGTGGGACAGTACTACGAGCAGTACTTC.